This TCR beta chain emerged from a study of technical replicates of blood from several donors. CDR3 length: 14 residues. CDR1 is SEHNR and CDR2 is FQNEAQ in the germline V gene (reference sequence). J gave up 5 bases and V 3 bases, and 6 bases lay outside the gene matches. Some clones are missing from TCRdb's copy, which holds only in-frame ones; the method was immunoSEQ multiplex PCR. The sample includes 75,000 to 85,000 clones, over 75% of them seen just once. Sequenced: PBMCs. The chain has TRBV7-9 and TRBJ2-7; 8 nucleotides line up with TRBD1. This TCR was sampled from a human donor in good health. Some clones in this sample may be carry-over from other donors' samples. The CDR3 here is CASSFDQGADEQYF. The CDR3 bases are TGTGCCAGCAGCTTCGATCAGGGGGCTGACGAGCAGTACTTC.